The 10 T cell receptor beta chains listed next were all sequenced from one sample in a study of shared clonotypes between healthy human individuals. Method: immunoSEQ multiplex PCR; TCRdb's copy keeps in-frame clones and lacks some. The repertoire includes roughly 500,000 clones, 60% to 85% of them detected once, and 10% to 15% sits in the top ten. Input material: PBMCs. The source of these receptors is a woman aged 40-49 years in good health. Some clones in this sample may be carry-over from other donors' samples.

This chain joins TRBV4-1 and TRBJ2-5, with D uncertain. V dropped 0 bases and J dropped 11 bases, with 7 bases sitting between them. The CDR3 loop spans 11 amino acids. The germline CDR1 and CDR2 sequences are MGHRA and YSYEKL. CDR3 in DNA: TGCGCCAGCAGCCAAGATAGTAAGCAGTACTTC. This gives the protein CASSQDSKQYF.

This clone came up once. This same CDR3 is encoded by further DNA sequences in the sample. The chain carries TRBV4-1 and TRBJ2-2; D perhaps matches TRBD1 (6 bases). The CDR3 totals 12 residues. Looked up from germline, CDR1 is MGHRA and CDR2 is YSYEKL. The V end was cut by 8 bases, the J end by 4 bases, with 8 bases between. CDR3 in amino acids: CASGTPTGELFF. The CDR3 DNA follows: TGCGCCAGCGGGACACCCACCGGGGAGCTGTTTTTT.

This CDR3 is CASSSGRDSNQPQHF. As DNA, the CDR3 is TGTGCCAGTAGTTCGGGGCGGGATAGCAATCAGCCCCAGCATTTT. The gene calls are TRBV19 and TRBJ1-5; weak D call: TRBD1 (5 bases). Germline CDR1 reads LNHDA; CDR2 reads SQIVND (reference sequence). The CDR3 contains 15 residues. Trimming shortened V by 5 bases and J by 0 bases, and 11 bases separated the two germline ends.

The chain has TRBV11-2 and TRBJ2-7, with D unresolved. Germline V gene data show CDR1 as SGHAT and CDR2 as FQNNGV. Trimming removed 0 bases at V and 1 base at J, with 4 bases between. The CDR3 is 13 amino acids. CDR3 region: CASSLDASYEQYF. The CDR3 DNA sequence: TGTGCCAGCAGCTTAGACGCATCCTACGAGCAGTACTTC.

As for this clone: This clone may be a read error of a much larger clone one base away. The CDR3 reads CASGDSPGVSGELFF. The CDR3 DNA sequence: TGTGCCAGCGGTGACTCTCCAGGGGTCAGCGGGGAGCTGTTTTTT. J is TRBJ2-2 and V is TRBV6-4, with TRBD1 as a possible D gene (6 bases). Germline V gene sequence: CDR1 MRHNA, CDR2 SNTAGT. CDR3 size: 15 residues.

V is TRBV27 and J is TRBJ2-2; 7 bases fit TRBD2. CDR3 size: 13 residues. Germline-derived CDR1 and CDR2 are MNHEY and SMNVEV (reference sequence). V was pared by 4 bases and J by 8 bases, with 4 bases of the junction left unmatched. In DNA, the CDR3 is TGTGCCAGCAGTTATTTGGGAGGGGGGGAGCTGTTTTTT. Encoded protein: CASSYLGGGELFF.

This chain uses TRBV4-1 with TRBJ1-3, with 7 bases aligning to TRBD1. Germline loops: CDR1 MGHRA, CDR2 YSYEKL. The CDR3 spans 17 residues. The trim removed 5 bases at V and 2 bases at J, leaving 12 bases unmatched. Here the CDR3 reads CASSDTPTGPAGNTIYF. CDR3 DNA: TGCGCCAGCAGCGATACCCCGACAGGGCCTGCTGGAAACACCATATATTTT.

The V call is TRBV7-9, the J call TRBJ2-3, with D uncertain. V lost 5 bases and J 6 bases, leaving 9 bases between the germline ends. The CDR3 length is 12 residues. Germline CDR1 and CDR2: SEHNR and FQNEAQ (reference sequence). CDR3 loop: CASSQTWDTQYF. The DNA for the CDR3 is TGTGCCAGCAGCCAGACATGGGATACGCAGTATTTT.

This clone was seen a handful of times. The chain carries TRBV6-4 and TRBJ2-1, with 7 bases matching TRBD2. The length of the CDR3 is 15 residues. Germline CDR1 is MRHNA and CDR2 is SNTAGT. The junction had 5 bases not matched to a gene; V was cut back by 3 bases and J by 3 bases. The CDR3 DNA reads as TGTGCCAGCAGTGATATTGCGGGAGACTACAATGAGCAGTTCTTC. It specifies CASSDIAGDYNEQFF.

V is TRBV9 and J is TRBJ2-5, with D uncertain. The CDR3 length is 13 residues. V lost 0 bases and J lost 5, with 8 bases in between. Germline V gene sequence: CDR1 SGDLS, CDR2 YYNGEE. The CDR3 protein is CASSVGSGETQYF. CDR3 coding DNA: TGTGCCAGCAGCGTAGGGTCTGGGGAGACCCAGTACTTC.